The entry that follows covers one TCR beta chain sequence. Antigen specificity is unknown. Germline CDR1 is WSHSY and CDR2 is SAAADI. CDR3 size: 16 residues. The trim removed 7 bases at V and 6 bases at J, leaving 11 bases unmatched. This specimen comes from a study of a mutant IDH1 vaccine in newly diagnosed glioma. In the study overall: Initiation of the vaccine course occurred 4-6 weeks after radiotherapy alone, or alongside temozolomide cycles. Patients' prior therapy spanned radiotherapy, temozolomide, or both; most underwent both. Findings and caveats of the study: There were vaccine-induced immune responses in 90% to 95% of the patients.

Documented time point: week 47, end of study. A single vaccine dose contained 300 ug of mutant IDH1 20-mer peptide, and topical imiquimod was used with it. Astrocytomas found in donors were new, WHO grade 3 or 4, IDH1-mutant and ATRX-lost. Clones were sequenced by immunoSEQ multiplex PCR, and TCRdb holds only the in-frame ones, with some missing. In the table there are fewer than 55,000 clones, approximately 64% of which are singletons. Sequencing used peripheral blood mononuclear cells (PBMCs), obtained from a glioma patient whose treatment included an IDH1 peptide vaccine. This clonotype was sampled from a middle-aged man with glioma. Some clones in this sample may be carry-over from other donors' samples. This chain links TRBV10-2 with TRBJ2-3; 12 nucleotides line up with TRBD2. CDR3 sequence reads: CASNGPGLAGLDTQYF. As DNA, the CDR3 is TGCGCCAGCAACGGCCCCGGACTAGCGGGGCTGGATACGCAGTATTTT.